This is a list of T cell receptor beta chains from one sample in a study of shared clonotypes between healthy human individuals. This table comes from immunoSEQ multiplex PCR, and its TCRdb copy is limited to in-frame clones, with some not included. This table holds 400,000 to 600,000 clones, roughly 83% found once. Sequencing was carried out using PBMCs. The receptor set was obtained from a woman in her thirties or forties in good health. Some clones in this sample may be carry-over from other donors' samples. The CDR3 runs from the conserved cysteine through the conserved F or W. The D gene is left open where the match is weak. Size values are once, few and many counts, or a class for expanded clones, and some rows have none.

j_gene	abundance	d_gene	v_gene	CDR3aa	CDR3nt
TRBJ1-2	-	-	TRBV28	CASRGAVGRGHGYTF	TGTGCCAGCAGGGGTGCCGTAGGCAGGGGACATGGCTACACCTTC
TRBJ1-2	-	TRBD1	TRBV27	CASSYTMQGAGYTF	TGTGCCAGCAGTTACACAATGCAGGGGGCTGGATACACCTTC
TRBJ2-3	-	TRBD2	TRBV5-8	CASSLSQAGGPTDTQYF	TGTGCCAGCAGTCTTTCACAAGCGGGAGGGCCCACAGATACGCAGTATTTT
TRBJ1-1	-	-	TRBV5-4	CASSRGGGVLTEAFF	TGTGCCAGCAGCCGAGGAGGGGGAGTCTTAACTGAAGCTTTCTTT
TRBJ2-7	-	TRBD1	TRBV5-1	CASSPGQGVGEQYF	TGCGCCAGTAGCCCAGGACAGGGGGTTGGCGAGCAGTACTTC
TRBJ2-7	once	TRBD1	TRBV6-5	CASSYPRTGGSYEQYF	TGTGCCAGCAGTTACCCGCGGACAGGGGGGTCCTACGAGCAGTACTTC
TRBJ1-4	-	-	TRBV5-4	CASSLGSRGHPNEKLFF	TGTGCCAGCAGCTTGGGAAGTAGGGGCCATCCTAATGAAAAACTGTTTTTT
TRBJ2-2	-	-	TRBV10-3	CAISERRDHGGELFF	TGTGCCATCAGTGAGCGCCGGGACCATGGTGGGGAGCTGTTTTTT
TRBJ2-1	-	-	TRBV6-5	CASSYGSIDYNEQFF	TGTGCCAGCAGTTACGGGTCAATCGACTACAATGAGCAGTTCTTC
TRBJ2-1	-	TRBD2	TRBV11-3	CASSPASGITSYNEQFF	TGTGCCAGCAGCCCCGCTAGCGGGATTACCTCCTACAATGAGCAGTTCTTC
TRBJ2-2	once	-	TRBV10-3	CATRLNTGELFF	TGTGCCACCCGATTAAACACCGGGGAGCTGTTTTTT
TRBJ1-2	once	TRBD1	TRBV19	CASSPGTGINYGYTF	TGTGCCAGTAGTCCGGGGACAGGGATTAACTATGGCTACACCTTC
TRBJ2-6	-	TRBD1	TRBV27	CASSLTGTVLGGANVLTF	TGTGCCAGCAGTCTAACCGGGACAGTGCTCGGTGGGGCCAACGTCCTGACTTTC
TRBJ2-7	-	TRBD1	TRBV14	CASSQKTGVLGSSYEQYF	TGTGCCAGCAGCCAAAAGACAGGGGTATTGGGTAGCTCCTACGAGCAGTACTTC
TRBJ2-3	-	-	TRBV19	CASSNPTNSLDTQYF	TGTGCCAGTAGTAACCCGACCAATTCACTAGATACGCAGTATTTT
TRBJ1-5	-	-	TRBV28	CASSLPGTQPQHF	TGTGCCAGCAGTTTACCGGGGACACAGCCCCAGCATTTT
TRBJ2-7	-	-	TRBV27	CASSLGRGGYEQYF	TGTGCCAGCAGTTTAGGGCGGGGTGGGTACGAGCAGTACTTC
TRBJ2-1	-	TRBD1	TRBV18	CASSPYPGQAYNEQFF	TGTGCCAGCTCACCCTACCCGGGACAGGCTTACAATGAGCAGTTCTTC
TRBJ2-2	once	-	TRBV6-6	CASSLIQTGELFF	TGTGCCAGCAGCCTAATTCAGACCGGGGAGCTGTTTTTT
TRBJ2-7	-	TRBD1	TRBV28	CASSTTGISYEQYF	TGTGCCAGCAGCACGACAGGGATCTCCTACGAGCAGTACTTC
TRBJ2-5	-	-	TRBV15	CATSRDLARGETQYF	TGTGCCACCAGCAGAGACCTAGCGAGGGGGGAGACCCAGTACTTC
TRBJ1-3	-	-	TRBV30	CAWSAGGISGNTIYF	TGTGCCTGGAGTGCCGGGGGGATCTCTGGAAACACCATATATTTT
TRBJ2-7	-	TRBD2	TRBV19	CASRASGRAGSYEQYF	TGTGCCAGTAGGGCTAGCGGGAGGGCCGGGTCCTACGAGCAGTACTTC